This paragraph reports one T cell receptor beta chain. What it binds is unknown. Per the germline V gene, CDR1 is SGHVS and CDR2 is FNYEAQ. The CDR3 is made up of 21 amino acids. This record comes from a study of T cells expressing NK-cell markers. Study-level results: Whether the expanded NKG2C+ T cell clones recognized HCMV remained unclear. These clonotypes additionally ranked first within the CD3+CD56-NKG2C+ fraction of a few donors. Of the CD8+ T cells in five or six donors, roughly 1.0-7.0% belonged to dominant NKG2C+ clonotypes.

As the method of synthesis, 5'RACE template switching with UMIs yielded TCR beta cDNA. TCRdb reprocessed the 5' RACE reads and stores each CDR3 protein as one record, lacking DNA. This sample contains about 150,000 distinct CDR3 sequences. The sequence came from a man aged 18 to 69 in good health. The chain joins TRBV7-6 to TRBJ2-1; the TCRdb call, TRBD2, lacks DNA for checking. Sequencing input: blood T cells: a sorted CD56 or NKG2C T cell subset, CD4+ or CD8+ T cells, or bulk PBMC T cells (not recorded which). CDR3 region: CASSGTGTRTSGGAAYNEQFF.